This T cell receptor beta chain was recovered during a study of blood T cells in healthy people across ages. Study in general: Template switching recovered approximately one barcoded beta molecule for every two T cells. Study-level results: As age increased, TCR beta diversity per million T cells fell in a roughly linear fashion.

Next came a second PCR, run for about 6 to 12 cycles, which used a sample-barcoded 5' primer along with a J-beta primer mix. One entry per CDR3 protein, called by TCRdb with MiXCR from the 5' RACE reads. Of approximately 850,000 distinct CDR3 sequences in the sample, roughly 64% were seen once. In terms of origin and age, donors were healthy Caucasian individuals from Russia aged 6 to 90. Researchers collected around 10 milliliters of peripheral blood from every single donor. About this clonotype itself: Antigen specificity is unknown.

The CDR3 contains 14 residues. Per germline, CDR1 MDHEN and CDR2 SYDVKM. Sequenced material: blood. The genes are TRBV28 and TRBJ2-4; D possibly corresponds to TRBD1 (7 bases). The J call is uncertain, as TRBJ2-7 better fits the DNA end. The source of this sequence is a man aged 25 to 45 in good health. CDR3 nucleotide sequence: TGTGCCAGCAGTCCGGAGGGGGCACTATACGAGCAGTACTTC. This translates into CASSPEGALYEQYF.